The T cell receptor beta chain under discussion was sequenced for a study of shared clonotypes between healthy human individuals. With 3 bases removed from V and 3 bases from J, the gap between germline ends came to 17 bases. The CDR3 runs 16 residues. Germline V gene data show CDR1 as ENHRY and CDR2 as SYGVKD. Assay: immunoSEQ multiplex PCR; the TCRdb copy retains only in-frame clones and omits some. The table lists over a million clones, more than 75% of them singletons. Sequenced: memory CD4+ T cells from PBMCs. This sample's subset: CD45RA-negative fraction. The V gene is TRBV10-3, the J gene TRBJ1-1; possible D gene TRBD1, 5 bases. This sequence originates from a man between 18 and 35 years old in good health. Some clones in this sample may be carry-over from other donors' samples. CDR3 protein: CAISEHAGSGDTEAFF. CDR3 nucleotide sequence: TGTGCCATCAGTGAACACGCAGGGAGCGGGGACACTGAAGCTTTCTTT.